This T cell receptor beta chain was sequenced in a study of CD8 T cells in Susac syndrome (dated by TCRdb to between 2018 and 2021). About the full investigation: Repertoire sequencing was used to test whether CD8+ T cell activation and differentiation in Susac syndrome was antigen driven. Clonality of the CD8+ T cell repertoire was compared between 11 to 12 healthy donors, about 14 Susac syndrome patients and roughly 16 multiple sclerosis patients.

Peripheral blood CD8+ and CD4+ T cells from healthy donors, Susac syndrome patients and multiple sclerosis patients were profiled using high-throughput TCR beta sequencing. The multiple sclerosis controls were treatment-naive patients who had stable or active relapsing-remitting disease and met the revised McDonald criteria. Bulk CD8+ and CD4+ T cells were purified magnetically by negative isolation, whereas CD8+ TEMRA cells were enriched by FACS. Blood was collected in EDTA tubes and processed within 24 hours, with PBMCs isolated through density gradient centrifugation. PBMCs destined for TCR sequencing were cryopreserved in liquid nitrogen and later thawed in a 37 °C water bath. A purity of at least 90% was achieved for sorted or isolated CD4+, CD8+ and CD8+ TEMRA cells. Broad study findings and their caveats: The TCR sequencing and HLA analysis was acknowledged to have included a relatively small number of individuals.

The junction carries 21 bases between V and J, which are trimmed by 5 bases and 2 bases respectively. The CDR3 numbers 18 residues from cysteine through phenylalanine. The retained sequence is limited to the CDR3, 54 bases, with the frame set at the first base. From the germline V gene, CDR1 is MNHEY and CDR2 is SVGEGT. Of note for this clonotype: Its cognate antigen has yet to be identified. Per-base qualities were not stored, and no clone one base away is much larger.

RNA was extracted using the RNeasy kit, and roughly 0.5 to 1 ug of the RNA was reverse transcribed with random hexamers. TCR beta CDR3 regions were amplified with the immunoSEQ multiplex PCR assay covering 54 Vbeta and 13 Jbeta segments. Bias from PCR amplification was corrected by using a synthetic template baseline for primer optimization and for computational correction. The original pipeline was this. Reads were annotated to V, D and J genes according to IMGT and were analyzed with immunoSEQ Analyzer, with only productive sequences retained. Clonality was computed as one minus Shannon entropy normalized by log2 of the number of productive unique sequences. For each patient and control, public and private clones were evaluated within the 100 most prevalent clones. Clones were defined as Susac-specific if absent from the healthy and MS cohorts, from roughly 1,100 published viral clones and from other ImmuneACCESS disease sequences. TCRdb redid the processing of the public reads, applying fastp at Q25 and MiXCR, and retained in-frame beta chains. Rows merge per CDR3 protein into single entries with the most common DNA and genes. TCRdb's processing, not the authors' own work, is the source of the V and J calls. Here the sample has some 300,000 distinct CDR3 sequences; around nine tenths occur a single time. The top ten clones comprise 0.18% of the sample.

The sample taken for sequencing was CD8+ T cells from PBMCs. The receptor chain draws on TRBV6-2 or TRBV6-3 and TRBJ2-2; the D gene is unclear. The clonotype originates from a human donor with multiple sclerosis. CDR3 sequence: CASSRAEKGTYNTGELFF. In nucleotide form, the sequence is TGTGCCAGCAGTCGGGCAGAGAAGGGAACCTATAACACCGGGGAGCTGTTTTTT.